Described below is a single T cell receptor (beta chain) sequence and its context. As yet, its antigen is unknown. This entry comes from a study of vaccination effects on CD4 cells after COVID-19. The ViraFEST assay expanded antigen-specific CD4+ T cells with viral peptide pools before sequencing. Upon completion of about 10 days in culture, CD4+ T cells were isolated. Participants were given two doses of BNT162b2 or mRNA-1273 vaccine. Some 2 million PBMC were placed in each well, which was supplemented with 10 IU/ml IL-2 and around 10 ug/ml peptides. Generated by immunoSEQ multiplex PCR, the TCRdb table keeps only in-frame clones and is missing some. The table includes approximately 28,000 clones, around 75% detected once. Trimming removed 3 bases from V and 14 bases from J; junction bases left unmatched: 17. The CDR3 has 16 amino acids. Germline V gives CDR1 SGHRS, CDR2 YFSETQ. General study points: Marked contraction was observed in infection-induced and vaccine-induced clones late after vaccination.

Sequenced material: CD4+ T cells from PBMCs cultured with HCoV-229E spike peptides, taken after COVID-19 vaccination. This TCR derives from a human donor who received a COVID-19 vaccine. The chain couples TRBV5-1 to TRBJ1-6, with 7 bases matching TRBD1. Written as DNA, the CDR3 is TGCGCCAGCAGCTCGGGAGGTGACAGGGAGTCATTAGCCCTCCACTTT. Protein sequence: CASSSGGDRESLALHF.